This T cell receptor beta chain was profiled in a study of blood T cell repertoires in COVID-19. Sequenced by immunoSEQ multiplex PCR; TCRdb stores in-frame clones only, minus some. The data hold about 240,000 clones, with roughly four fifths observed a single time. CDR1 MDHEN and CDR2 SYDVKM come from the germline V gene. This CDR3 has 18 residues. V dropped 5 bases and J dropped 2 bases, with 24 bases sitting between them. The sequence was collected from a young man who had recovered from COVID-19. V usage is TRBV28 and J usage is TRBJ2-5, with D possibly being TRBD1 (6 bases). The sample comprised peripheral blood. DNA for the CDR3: TGTGCCAGCAGTACCTTCGGACAGACAAAAGGAGAACAAGAGACCCAGTACTTC. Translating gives CASSTFGQTKGEQETQYF.